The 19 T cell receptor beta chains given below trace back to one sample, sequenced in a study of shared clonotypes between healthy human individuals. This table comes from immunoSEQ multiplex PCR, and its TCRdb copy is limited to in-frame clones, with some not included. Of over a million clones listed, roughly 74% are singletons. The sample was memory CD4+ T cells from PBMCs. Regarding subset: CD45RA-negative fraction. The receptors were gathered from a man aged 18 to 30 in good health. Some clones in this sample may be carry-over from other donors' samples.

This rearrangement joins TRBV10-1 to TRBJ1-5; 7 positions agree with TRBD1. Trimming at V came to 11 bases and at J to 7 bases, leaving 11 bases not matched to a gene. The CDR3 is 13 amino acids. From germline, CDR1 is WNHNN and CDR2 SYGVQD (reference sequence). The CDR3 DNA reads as TGCGCCGGATCCTACAGGGGTTGCCAGCCCCAGCATTTT. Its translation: CAGSYRGCQPQHF.

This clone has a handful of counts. CDR3 amino acids: CSVADSVYEQYF. The CDR3 nucleotides are TGCAGCGTGGCCGACAGTGTTTACGAGCAGTACTTC. The rearrangement links TRBV29-1 to TRBJ2-7, with D possibly TRBD1 on 5 matching bases. The ends were cut back, 6 bases at V and 4 bases at J, with 13 bases in the middle. CDR1 is SQVTM and CDR2 is ANQGSEA in the germline V gene. The CDR3 consists of 12 residues.

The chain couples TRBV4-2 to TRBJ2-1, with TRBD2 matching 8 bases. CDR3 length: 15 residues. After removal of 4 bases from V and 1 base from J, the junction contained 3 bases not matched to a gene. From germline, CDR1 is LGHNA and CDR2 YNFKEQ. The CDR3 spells CASSPAGESYNEQFF. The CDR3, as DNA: TGTGCCAGCAGCCCAGCGGGAGAATCCTACAATGAGCAGTTCTTC.

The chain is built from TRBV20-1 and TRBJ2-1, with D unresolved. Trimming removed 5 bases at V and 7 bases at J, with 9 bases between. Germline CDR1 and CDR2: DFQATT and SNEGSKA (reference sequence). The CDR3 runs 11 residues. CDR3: CSARHWNEQFF. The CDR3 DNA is TGCAGTGCTCGACACTGGAATGAGCAGTTCTTC.

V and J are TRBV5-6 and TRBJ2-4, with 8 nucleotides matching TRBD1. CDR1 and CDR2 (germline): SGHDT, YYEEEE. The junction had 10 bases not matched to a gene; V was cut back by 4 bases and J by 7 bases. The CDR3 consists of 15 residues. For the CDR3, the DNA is TGTGCCAGCAGCCCTCGGACAGGGATGTGGAACATTCAGTACTTC. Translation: CASSPRTGMWNIQYF.

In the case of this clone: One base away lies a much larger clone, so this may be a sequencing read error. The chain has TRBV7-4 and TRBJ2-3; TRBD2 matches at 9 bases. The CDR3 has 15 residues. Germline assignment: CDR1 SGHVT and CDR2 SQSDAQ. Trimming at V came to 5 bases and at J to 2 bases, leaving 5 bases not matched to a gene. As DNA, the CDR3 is TGTGCCAGCAGCCCCCGACTAGCGGACACAGATACGCAGTATTTT. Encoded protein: CASSPRLADTDTQYF.

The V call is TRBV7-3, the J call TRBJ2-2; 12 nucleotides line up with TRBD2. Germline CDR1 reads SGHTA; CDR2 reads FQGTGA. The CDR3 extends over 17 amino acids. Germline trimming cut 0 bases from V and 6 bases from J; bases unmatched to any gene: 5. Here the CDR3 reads CASSLTLAGGLPGELFF. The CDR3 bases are TGTGCCAGCAGCTTAACGCTAGCGGGAGGGCTTCCCGGGGAGCTGTTTTTT.

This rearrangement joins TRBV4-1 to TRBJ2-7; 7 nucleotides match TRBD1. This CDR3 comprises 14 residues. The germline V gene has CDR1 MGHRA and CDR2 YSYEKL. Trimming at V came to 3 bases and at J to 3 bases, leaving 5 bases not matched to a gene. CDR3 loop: CASSHRGTDYEQYF. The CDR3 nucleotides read TGCGCCAGCAGCCATCGTGGGACAGACTACGAGCAGTACTTC.

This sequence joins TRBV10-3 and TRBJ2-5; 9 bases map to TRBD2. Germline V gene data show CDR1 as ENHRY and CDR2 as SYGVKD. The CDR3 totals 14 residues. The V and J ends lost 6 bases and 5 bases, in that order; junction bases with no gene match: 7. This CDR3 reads CAIRVSGSSETQYF. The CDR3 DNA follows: TGTGCCATCAGGGTTAGCGGGAGCTCTGAGACCCAGTACTTC.

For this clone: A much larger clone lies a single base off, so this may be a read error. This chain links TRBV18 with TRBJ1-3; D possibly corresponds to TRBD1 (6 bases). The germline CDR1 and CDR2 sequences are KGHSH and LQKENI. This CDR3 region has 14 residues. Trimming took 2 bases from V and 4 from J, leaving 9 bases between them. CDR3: CASSPVDRGNTIYF. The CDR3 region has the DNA TGTGCCAGCTCACCAGTCGACAGGGGAAACACCATATATTTT.

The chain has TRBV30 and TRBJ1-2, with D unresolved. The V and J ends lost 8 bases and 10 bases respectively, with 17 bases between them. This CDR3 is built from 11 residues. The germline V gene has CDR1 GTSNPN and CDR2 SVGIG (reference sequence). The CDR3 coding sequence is TGTGCCGTGGTTATGCTCCGCTTCTACACCTTC. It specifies CAVVMLRFYTF.

The CDR3 DNA is TGCGCCAGCAGCTTGAACCTTGGTGGTTCCTACGAGCAGTACTTC. This translates into CASSLNLGGSYEQYF. This sequence joins TRBV5-1 and TRBJ2-7; D gene unclear. The CDR3 runs 15 residues. Trimming took off 1 base at V and 1 base at J, with 12 bases between the two ends. In germline, CDR1 is SGHRS, CDR2 YFSETQ.

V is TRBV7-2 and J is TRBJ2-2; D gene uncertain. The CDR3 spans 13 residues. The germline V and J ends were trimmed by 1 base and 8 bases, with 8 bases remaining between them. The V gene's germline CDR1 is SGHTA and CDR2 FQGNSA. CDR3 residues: CASSLDYVGELFF. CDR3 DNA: TGTGCCAGCAGCTTAGATTATGTTGGGGAGCTGTTTTTT. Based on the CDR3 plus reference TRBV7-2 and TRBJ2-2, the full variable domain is GAGVSQSPSNKVTEKGKDVELRCDPISGHTALYWYRQSLGQGLEFLIYFQGNSAPDKSGLPSDRFSAERTGGSVSTLTIQRTQQEDSAVYLCASSLDYVGELFFGEGSRLTVL.

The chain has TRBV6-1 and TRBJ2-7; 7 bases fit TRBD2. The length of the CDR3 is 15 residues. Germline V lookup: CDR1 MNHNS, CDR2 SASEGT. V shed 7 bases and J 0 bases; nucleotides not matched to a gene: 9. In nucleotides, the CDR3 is TGTGCCAGCAAACGGGACGGCGGGAGCTCCTACGAGCAGTACTTC. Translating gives CASKRDGGSSYEQYF.

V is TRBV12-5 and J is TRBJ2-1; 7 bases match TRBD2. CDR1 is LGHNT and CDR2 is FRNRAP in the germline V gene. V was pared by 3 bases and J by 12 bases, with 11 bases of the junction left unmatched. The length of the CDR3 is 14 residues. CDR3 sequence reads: CASGFSLAVDRQFF. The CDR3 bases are TGTGCTAGTGGTTTCAGCCTAGCGGTTGATAGGCAGTTCTTC.

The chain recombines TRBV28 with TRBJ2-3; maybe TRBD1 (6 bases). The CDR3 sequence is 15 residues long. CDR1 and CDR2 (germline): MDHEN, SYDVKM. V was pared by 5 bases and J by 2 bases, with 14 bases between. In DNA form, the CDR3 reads TGTGCCAGCAGTCCAGGGGCTGTTACCACAGATACGCAGTATTTT. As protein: CASSPGAVTTDTQYF.

This CDR3 is CASSPRAGLNYGYTF. The CDR3 coding sequence is TGTGCCAGCAGCCCGAGGGCAGGCTTAAACTATGGCTACACCTTC. The chain links TRBV6-5 to TRBJ1-2; D unclear. CDR3 size: 15 residues. V dropped 6 bases and J dropped 2 bases, with 16 bases sitting between them. Germline values: CDR1 MNHEY, CDR2 SVGAGI.

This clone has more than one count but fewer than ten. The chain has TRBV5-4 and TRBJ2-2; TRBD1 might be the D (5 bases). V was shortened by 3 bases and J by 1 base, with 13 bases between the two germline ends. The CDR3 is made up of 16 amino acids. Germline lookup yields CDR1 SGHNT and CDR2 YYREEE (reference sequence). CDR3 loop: CASSSKTERNTGELFF. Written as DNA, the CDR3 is TGTGCCAGCAGCTCAAAGACAGAACGGAACACCGGGGAGCTGTTTTTT.

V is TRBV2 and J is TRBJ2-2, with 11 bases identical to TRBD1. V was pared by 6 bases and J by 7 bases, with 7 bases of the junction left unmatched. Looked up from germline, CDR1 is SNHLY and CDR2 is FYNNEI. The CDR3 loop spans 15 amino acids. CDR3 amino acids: CASRDGQGAVGELFF. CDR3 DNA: TGTGCCAGCAGGGATGGACAGGGGGCCGTCGGGGAGCTGTTTTTT.